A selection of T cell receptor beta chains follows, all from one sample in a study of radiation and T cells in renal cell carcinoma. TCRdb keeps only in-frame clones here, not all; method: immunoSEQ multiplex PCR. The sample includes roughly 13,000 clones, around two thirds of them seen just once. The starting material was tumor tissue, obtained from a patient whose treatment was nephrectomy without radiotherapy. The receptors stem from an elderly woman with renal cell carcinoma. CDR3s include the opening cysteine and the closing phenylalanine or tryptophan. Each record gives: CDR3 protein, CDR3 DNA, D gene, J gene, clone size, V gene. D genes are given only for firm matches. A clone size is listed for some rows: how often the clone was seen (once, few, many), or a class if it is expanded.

CDR3: CASSHGRGQETQYF
DNA: TGCGCCAGCAGCCACGGACGGGGGCAAGAGACCCAGTACTTC
D: -
J: TRBJ2-5
size: -
V: TRBV5-1

CDR3: CASSLDGSSNQPQHF
DNA: TGCGCCAGCAGCTTGGATGGGTCTAGCAATCAGCCCCAGCATTTT
D: -
J: TRBJ1-5
size: few
V: TRBV5-1

CDR3: CASSLGQVNTEAFF
DNA: TGCGCCAGCAGCTTGGGACAGGTGAACACTGAAGCTTTCTTT
D: -
J: TRBJ1-1
size: -
V: TRBV5-1

CDR3: CASSQDWASTGLETQYF
DNA: TGCGCCAGCAGCCAAGATTGGGCTTCCACAGGGTTGGAGACCCAGTACTTC
D: -
J: TRBJ2-5
size: -
V: TRBV4-3

CDR3: CAILPGGGTEAFF
DNA: TGTGCCATCTTACCCGGGGGAGGGACTGAAGCTTTCTTT
D: -
J: TRBJ1-1
size: -
V: TRBV10-3

CDR3: CASSDLPYNEQFF
DNA: TGCGCCAGCAGTGATTTACCGTACAATGAGCAGTTCTTC
D: -
J: TRBJ2-1
size: -
V: TRBV10-1

CDR3: CASSTIDGSINEQFF
DNA: TGTGCCAGTAGTACCATAGATGGGTCTATCAATGAGCAGTTCTTC
D: -
J: TRBJ2-1
size: -
V: TRBV19

CDR3: CASSRTDSNQPQHF
DNA: TGTGCCAGCTCACGGACAGATAGCAATCAGCCCCAGCATTTT
D: -
J: TRBJ1-5
size: -
V: TRBV18

CDR3: CASSITPSGGANEQFF
DNA: TGTGCCAGTAGTATAACCCCTAGCGGGGGGGCCAATGAGCAGTTCTTC
D: TRBD2
J: TRBJ2-1
size: -
V: TRBV19

CDR3: CASSFPTGGTGANVLTF
DNA: TGTGCCAGCAGTTTTCCAACAGGGGGGACTGGGGCCAACGTCCTGACTTTC
D: TRBD1
J: TRBJ2-6
size: few
V: TRBV28

CDR3: CASSTGTSSGNTIYF
DNA: TGTGCCAGCAGCACCGGGACGAGCTCTGGAAACACCATATATTTT
D: -
J: TRBJ1-3
size: -
V: TRBV6-5

CDR3: CASSRQGSTEAFF
DNA: TGTGCCAGCAGCCGACAGGGGAGCACTGAAGCTTTCTTT
D: TRBD1
J: TRBJ1-1
size: -
V: TRBV7-3

CDR3: CASSQVRANGGYTF
DNA: TGCGCCAGCAGCCAAGTCCGGGCTAACGGCGGCTACACCTTC
D: -
J: TRBJ1-2
size: -
V: TRBV4-3

CDR3: CASASGGARSRDTQYF
DNA: TGTGCCAGTGCTAGCGGGGGGGCTCGGTCTCGGGATACGCAGTATTTT
D: TRBD2
J: TRBJ2-3
size: few
V: TRBV19

CDR3: CASSPGPKGPQHF
DNA: TGCGCCAGCAGCCCGGGTCCTAAGGGGCCCCAGCATTTT
D: -
J: TRBJ1-5
size: -
V: TRBV10-1

CDR3: CASMSAYNEQFF
DNA: TGTGCCAGCATGTCTGCATACAATGAGCAGTTCTTC
D: -
J: TRBJ2-1
size: -
V: TRBV6-5

CDR3: CASTAPGQYTGELFF
DNA: TGTGCCAGTACAGCTCCGGGACAGTACACCGGGGAGCTGTTTTTT
D: TRBD1
J: TRBJ2-2
size: -
V: TRBV19

CDR3: CAIRPAGGRFNYGYTF
DNA: TGTGCCATACGGCCCGCGGGGGGAAGGTTTAACTATGGCTACACCTTC
D: -
J: TRBJ1-2
size: -
V: TRBV10-3

CDR3: CASSEGLLGNTIYF
DNA: TGTGCCAGCAGCGAGGGACTCCTTGGAAACACCATATATTTT
D: -
J: TRBJ1-3
size: -
V: TRBV5-8

CDR3: CASSLETRYEKLFF
DNA: TGTGCCAGCAGCCTAGAGACGCGTTATGAAAAACTGTTTTTT
D: -
J: TRBJ1-4
size: few
V: TRBV7-8

CDR3: CASSQELASLEAFF
DNA: TGCGCCAGCAGCCAAGAACTGGCTTCTTTGGAAGCTTTCTTT
D: -
J: TRBJ1-1
size: -
V: TRBV4-1

CDR3: CASSPRLRKGLNTEAFF
DNA: TGTGCCAGCTCACCACGACTGCGCAAGGGCCTGAACACTGAAGCTTTCTTT
D: -
J: TRBJ1-1
size: -
V: TRBV18

CDR3: CASSLRTGQFQETQYF
DNA: TGTGCCAGCAGCCTACGGACAGGGCAGTTCCAAGAGACCCAGTACTTC
D: TRBD1
J: TRBJ2-5
size: -
V: TRBV5-5

CDR3: CASSLVDRGSSPLHF
DNA: TGTGCCAGCAGTTTAGTGGACAGGGGGAGTTCACCCCTCCACTTT
D: TRBD1
J: TRBJ1-6
size: -
V: TRBV5-6

CDR3: CASSLRQGYQETQYF
DNA: TGTGCCAGCAGCCTCAGACAGGGGTACCAAGAGACCCAGTACTTC
D: TRBD1
J: TRBJ2-5
size: -
V: TRBV5-6

CDR3: CASSVVSSGEETQYF
DNA: TGTGCCAGCAGCGTAGTGTCTAGCGGGGAAGAGACCCAGTACTTC
D: TRBD2
J: TRBJ2-5
size: -
V: TRBV9

CDR3: CSGTGEGTEAFF
DNA: TGCAGCGGGACAGGGGAGGGCACTGAAGCTTTCTTT
D: TRBD1
J: TRBJ1-1
size: -
V: TRBV29-1

CDR3: CATWTGIDTIYF
DNA: TGTGCCACCTGGACAGGAATAGACACCATATATTTT
D: TRBD1
J: TRBJ1-3
size: -
V: TRBV6-1

CDR3: CASSLQGAGTEAFF
DNA: TGCGCCAGCAGCTTACAGGGGGCAGGCACTGAAGCTTTCTTT
D: TRBD1
J: TRBJ1-1
size: -
V: TRBV5-1

CDR3: CASSLEVSEGGYTF
DNA: TGCGCCAGCAGCCTCGAAGTTTCGGAGGGGGGCTACACCTTC
D: -
J: TRBJ1-2
size: once
V: TRBV5-1

CDR3: CASSLDDPYNEQFF
DNA: TGCGCCAGCAGCTTGGATGATCCTTACAATGAGCAGTTCTTC
D: -
J: TRBJ2-1
size: -
V: TRBV5-1

CDR3: CASTSSVGYGYTF
DNA: TGTGCCAGTACCTCATCGGTGGGGTATGGCTACACCTTC
D: -
J: TRBJ1-2
size: medium-sized
V: TRBV19

CDR3: CASSRDSRSPLHF
DNA: TGTGCCAGCAGTCGGGACAGCAGATCACCCCTCCACTTT
D: TRBD1
J: TRBJ1-6
size: -
V: TRBV5-4

CDR3: CASSLAGLVGYNEQFF
DNA: TGTGCCAGCAGCTTGGCAGGGCTGGTGGGATACAATGAGCAGTTCTTC
D: -
J: TRBJ2-1
size: -
V: TRBV5-6

CDR3: CASSLDAGGGPQHF
DNA: TGTGCCAGCAGCTTAGATGCAGGGGGCGGGCCCCAGCATTTT
D: TRBD1
J: TRBJ1-5
size: -
V: TRBV7-6

CDR3: CASSVSGVQNTGELFF
DNA: TGTGCCAGCAGCGTCTCGGGGGTCCAGAACACCGGGGAGCTGTTTTTT
D: -
J: TRBJ2-2
size: -
V: TRBV9

CDR3: CAISEPRSTGELFF
DNA: TGTGCCATCAGTGAGCCCCGGTCCACCGGGGAGCTGTTTTTT
D: -
J: TRBJ2-2
size: -
V: TRBV10-3

CDR3: CASSKGQYTGELFF
DNA: TGTGCCAGTAGTAAGGGGCAGTACACCGGGGAGCTGTTTTTT
D: -
J: TRBJ2-2
size: few
V: TRBV19

CDR3: CASSRAQLNTEAFF
DNA: TGCGCCAGCAGTCGGGCCCAGTTGAACACTGAAGCTTTCTTT
D: -
J: TRBJ1-1
size: -
V: TRBV10-2

CDR3: CASSPSGVYGNEQFF
DNA: TGTGCCAGCAGCCCTAGCGGCGTGTACGGCAATGAGCAGTTCTTC
D: TRBD2
J: TRBJ2-1
size: few
V: TRBV7-9

CDR3: CTSTGQGGQPQHF
DNA: TGCACCAGCACAGGGCAGGGAGGTCAGCCCCAGCATTTT
D: -
J: TRBJ1-5
size: -
V: TRBV10-2

CDR3: CASSPGQGLFGELFF
DNA: TGTGCCAGCAGCCCGGGACAGGGGTTATTTGGGGAGCTGTTTTTT
D: TRBD1
J: TRBJ2-2
size: few
V: TRBV2

CDR3: CASSLQGVVEQFF
DNA: TGCGCCAGCAGCTTACAGGGGGTGGTTGAGCAGTTCTTC
D: TRBD1
J: TRBJ2-1
size: few
V: TRBV5-1

CDR3: CASTEAGGLYNEQFF
DNA: TGTGCCAGCACAGAGGCGGGGGGGCTTTACAATGAGCAGTTCTTC
D: TRBD2
J: TRBJ2-1
size: -
V: TRBV2

CDR3: CASSTHGQASLNQPQHF
DNA: TGTGCCAGTAGTACCCACGGACAAGCCTCTCTTAATCAGCCCCAGCATTTT
D: -
J: TRBJ1-5
size: -
V: TRBV19

CDR3: CASSTTSGGTGTYNEQFF
DNA: TGTGCCAGCAGCACCACTAGCGGGGGGACGGGAACCTACAATGAGCAGTTCTTC
D: TRBD2
J: TRBJ2-1
size: once
V: TRBV5-6

CDR3: CASSRGTGASDTQYF
DNA: TGTGCCAGTAGTAGGGGGACAGGGGCGTCAGATACGCAGTATTTT
D: TRBD1
J: TRBJ2-3
size: -
V: TRBV19

CDR3: CASSLLSQGVASPLHF
DNA: TGTGCCAGCAGCTTATTAAGCCAGGGGGTGGCGTCACCCCTCCACTTT
D: TRBD1
J: TRBJ1-6
size: few
V: TRBV7-6

CDR3: CASSLGDSWIEKLFF
DNA: TGTGCCAGCAGCTTAGGGGACAGTTGGATTGAAAAACTGTTTTTT
D: TRBD1
J: TRBJ1-4
size: -
V: TRBV7-9

CDR3: CATKMPGTGRQETQYF
DNA: TGTGCCACCAAGATGCCCGGGACAGGGCGTCAAGAGACCCAGTACTTC
D: TRBD1
J: TRBJ2-5
size: -
V: TRBV5-6

CDR3: CASSQDPGTLNEKLFF
DNA: TGCGCCAGCAGCCAAGATCCCGGGACGTTAAATGAAAAACTGTTTTTT
D: -
J: TRBJ1-4
size: -
V: TRBV5-4

CDR3: CASSATGNYGYTF
DNA: TGTGCCAGCAGTGCGACAGGGAACTATGGCTACACCTTC
D: TRBD1
J: TRBJ1-2
size: -
V: TRBV6-5

CDR3: CASSFTENTGELFF
DNA: TGTGCCAGCAGCTTTACAGAGAACACCGGGGAGCTGTTTTTT
D: -
J: TRBJ2-2
size: -
V: TRBV7-6

CDR3: CASGPGQGADTQYF
DNA: TGTGCTAGTGGTCCCGGACAGGGGGCAGATACGCAGTATTTT
D: TRBD1
J: TRBJ2-3
size: -
V: TRBV12-5

CDR3: CASSHEDGGKNNEQFF
DNA: TGTGCCAGCAGTCACGAGGACGGCGGTAAGAACAATGAGCAGTTCTTC
D: -
J: TRBJ2-1
size: -
V: TRBV6-6

CDR3: CASSMNYGQNEETQYF
DNA: TGTGCCAGTAGTATGAATTATGGACAGAACGAAGAGACCCAGTACTTC
D: -
J: TRBJ2-5
size: few
V: TRBV19

CDR3: CASSATSLNNEKLFF
DNA: TGTGCCAGCAGCGCCACGAGCCTTAATAATGAAAAACTGTTTTTT
D: -
J: TRBJ1-4
size: -
V: TRBV13

CDR3: CASSPTRETIYF
DNA: TGTGCCAGCAGTCCCACCAGGGAGACCATATATTTT
D: -
J: TRBJ1-3
size: -
V: TRBV6-6

CDR3: CASSQVPYNEQFF
DNA: TGTGCCAGCAGCCAAGTCCCCTACAATGAGCAGTTCTTC
D: -
J: TRBJ2-1
size: -
V: TRBV14

CDR3: CASSGRQGHGYTF
DNA: TGTGCCAGCAGTGGACGACAGGGTCATGGCTACACCTTC
D: TRBD1
J: TRBJ1-2
size: -
V: TRBV2